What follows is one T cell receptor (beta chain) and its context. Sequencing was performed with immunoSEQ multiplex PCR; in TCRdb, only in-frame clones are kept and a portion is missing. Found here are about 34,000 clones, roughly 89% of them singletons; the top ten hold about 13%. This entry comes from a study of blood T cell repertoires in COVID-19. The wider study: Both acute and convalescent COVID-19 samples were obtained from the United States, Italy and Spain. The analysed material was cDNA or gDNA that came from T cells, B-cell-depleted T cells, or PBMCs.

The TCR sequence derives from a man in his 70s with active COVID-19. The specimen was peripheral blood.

The CDR3 sequence: CASSLTTGTSGRRPWEQYF. In DNA form, the CDR3 reads TGTGCCAGCTCACTCACCACCGGGACTAGCGGGAGACGGCCGTGGGAGCAGTACTTC. This rearrangement joins TRBV18 to TRBJ2-7; 14 nucleotides agree with TRBD2. Losses at the gene ends were 4 bases for V and 7 bases for J; bases not matched to a gene: 18. The CDR3 covers 19 residues. Germline V gene data show CDR1 as KGHSH and CDR2 as LQKENI.